This T cell receptor (beta chain) emerged from a study of CD8 T cells in ankylosing spondylitis (dated by TCRdb to about 2017). As for the study more broadly: T cell receptor beta repertoires were profiled in healthy donors and ankylosing spondylitis patients so that disease-linked TCR variants could be found. The full study cohort comprised 25 ankylosing spondylitis patients and 85 to 120 healthy donors. Peripheral blood samples were taken, and synovial fluid was additionally collected from ankylosing spondylitis patients.

For sequencing, an Illumina HiSeq 2500 was employed. Quantitative 5'-RACE with molecular barcodes was the method used to prepare the TCR beta libraries. The source study handled its data this way. Disease-linked TCR variants were identified with a new computational method built on a probabilistic model of VDJ rearrangement. Using fastp at Q25 and MiXCR, TCRdb reprocessed the public reads and kept productive beta chains. Rows merge per CDR3 protein into single entries with the most common DNA and genes. Clone size and V and J calls follow TCRdb, not the original study. Within this sample are fewer than 550,000 distinct CDR3 sequences, with about 5.7% of them counted one time only. The ten largest clonotypes hold under 4.5% of the sample. The research as a whole found: A CD8+ phenotype was shown by the disease-linked clones, which were found at relatively low frequencies in peripheral blood. Blood from ankylosing spondylitis patients appeared to be characterized by a TCR beta motif composed of under 10 highly homologous amino acid variants. Significant enrichment of the disease-linked clones was reported in matched synovial fluid samples from ankylosing spondylitis patients. Some motif variants were previously reported in synovial fluid and blood of reactive arthritis patients, suggesting common disease-initiation mechanisms.

The CDR3, from cysteine to phenylalanine, totals 18 residues. The sequence is cut down to CDR3 DNA, 54 bases in frame from base 1. Trimming at the junction amounts to 1 base on V and 0 bases on J, and the germline ends lie 19 bases apart. The germline V gene (reference sequence) sets CDR1 to SGHAT and CDR2 to FQDESV. Concerning this clonotype itself: Its antigen is not yet known. Per-nucleotide qualities are absent, and no much larger clonotype sits a single base away.

The chain uses TRBV11-1 and TRBJ2-7; the D call could be TRBD1 or TRBD2, with each sharing 5 bases. Sequencing used blood, either unsorted or a sorted T cell fraction (not recorded which). This sequence was found in a male donor with ankylosing spondylitis. This receptor carries the CDR3 CASSLDRIRDGSSYEQYF. The nucleotide sequence is TGTGCCAGCAGCTTAGACCGTATCCGGGACGGCAGCTCCTACGAGCAGTACTTC.